Following are 10 T cell receptor beta chains from one sample sequenced in a study of OX40 agonist ivuxolimab in advanced cancers. Data came from immunoSEQ multiplex PCR; TCRdb stores just in-frame clones and leaves some out. The table records some 81,000 clones, over 75% of them present only once. The specimen was CD4+ or CD8+ T cells sorted from blood, collected in a trial of the OX40 agonist ivuxolimab. The receptors derive from an adult with an advanced solid tumor such as melanoma, head and neck, liver or kidney cancer.

The chain has TRBV27 and TRBJ2-1; weak D call: TRBD1 (7 bases). Per germline, CDR1 MNHEY and CDR2 SMNVEV (reference sequence). The V end was cut by 9 bases, the J end by 4 bases, with 16 bases between. This CDR3 spans 14 amino acids. The CDR3 nucleotides read TGTGCCAGTAGTCGGGCGGGACAGTACAATGAGCAGTTCTTC. This translates into CASSRAGQYNEQFF.

The chain has TRBV27 and TRBJ2-7, with D possibly matching TRBD2 (5 bases). The CDR3 runs to 16 residues. Trimming took 5 bases from V and 0 from J, leaving 17 bases between them. Per the germline V gene, CDR1 is MNHEY and CDR2 is SMNVEV (reference sequence). The CDR3 loop is CASSPRGAVLSYEQYF. The CDR3 nucleotides read TGTGCCAGCAGTCCCCGGGGAGCGGTCCTCTCCTACGAGCAGTACTTC.

The DNA of the CDR3 is TGTGCCAGCAGCCCCTCTCGTGACGGGGGCGATCAGCCCCAGCATTTT. Translated: CASSPSRDGGDQPQHF. The chain combines TRBV21-1 with TRBJ1-5. TRBV21-1 is a listed pseudogene. This CDR3 comprises 16 residues.

The chain recombines TRBV14 with TRBJ2-3; no clear D. The CDR3 has 13 amino acids. Germline V lookup: CDR1 SGHDN, CDR2 FVKESK. Trimming shortened V by 4 bases and J by 7 bases, and 12 bases separated the two germline ends. DNA for the CDR3: TGTGCCAGCAGCCCTTTCGACGGCTATACGCAGTATTTT. This sequence encodes CASSPFDGYTQYF.

This chain joins TRBV5-1 and TRBJ2-3; 16 nucleotides match TRBD2. Germline assignment: CDR1 SGHRS and CDR2 YFSETQ. The CDR3 runs to 17 residues. V shed 4 bases and J 3 bases; nucleotides not matched to a gene: 5. As DNA, the CDR3 is TGCGCCAGCAGCACTGGGACTAGCGGGAGGGTTACAGATACGCAGTATTTT. It codes for CASSTGTSGRVTDTQYF.

The CDR3 DNA sequence: TGTGCCAGCAGCACCGGGACAGGGAAAGCGGTCACTGAAGCTTTCTTT. This gives the protein CASSTGTGKAVTEAFF. This chain links TRBV28 with TRBJ1-1, with 9 bases matching TRBD1. This CDR3 spans 16 amino acids. V trimming: 6 bases; J trimming: 4 bases; junction bases outside the gene matches: 12. From germline, CDR1 is MDHEN and CDR2 SYDVKM.

The chain has TRBV18 and TRBJ2-1; 14 nucleotides line up with TRBD2. The ends lost 0 bases at V and 7 bases at J; junction bases unmatched: 2. Looked up from germline, CDR1 is KGHSH and CDR2 is LQKENI. The CDR3 contains 16 residues. The CDR3 here is CASSPPGLAGDNEQFF. Written as DNA, the CDR3 is TGTGCCAGCTCACCACCGGGACTAGCGGGAGATAATGAGCAGTTCTTC.

The chain combines TRBV27 with TRBJ2-6, with D possibly TRBD2 on 7 matching bases. Between the trimmed V and J ends, which lost 1 base and 2 bases, there was a span of 15 bases. The CDR3 has 18 residues. CDR1 and CDR2 from the germline V gene are MNHEY and SMNVEV (reference sequence). This CDR3 is CASSLLWGGGAGANVLTF. The CDR3 DNA is TGTGCCAGCAGTTTATTATGGGGGGGCGGTGCTGGGGCCAACGTCCTGACTTTC.

The V and J genes are TRBV7-2 and TRBJ2-5; 9 bases line up with TRBD2. The CDR3 has 16 residues. J was trimmed by 2 bases and V by 2 bases; bases with no gene match: 6. CDR1 is SGHTA, CDR2 FQGNSA, per germline. CDR3 region: CASSLSSSGIQETQYF. CDR3 DNA sequence: TGTGCCAGCAGCTTAAGTTCTAGCGGGATACAAGAGACCCAGTACTTC.

The rearrangement links TRBV19 to TRBJ2-1; a possible D gene is TRBD2 (6 bases). CDR3 size: 15 residues. Germline loops: CDR1 LNHDA, CDR2 SQIVND (reference sequence). Trimming took 5 bases from V and 7 from J, leaving 18 bases between them. This CDR3 is CASSHRDSYQNEQFF. The CDR3 DNA sequence: TGTGCCAGTAGTCACCGGGACTCTTATCAGAATGAGCAGTTCTTC. Full variable domain (rest looked up from reference TRBV19 and TRBJ2-1): DGGITQSPKYLFRKEGQNVTLSCEQNLNHDAMYWYRQDPGQGLRLIYYSQIVNDFQKGDIAEGYSVSREKKESFPLTVTSAQKNPTAFYLCASSHRDSYQNEQFFGPGTRLTVL.